The TCR beta chain under discussion was sequenced for a study of blood T cells in healthy people across ages. Points from the study as a whole: In long-lived donors, naive CD4+ cell counts and diversity exceeded those of aged donors. Diversity of TCR beta per million T cells declined in a roughly linear way with age. PBMCs were not sorted, which prevented a conclusive comparison of naive versus antigen-experienced cells.

A word on this clonotype: Its specificity is not known.

With a J-beta primer mix and a sample-barcoded 5' primer, a second PCR ran 7 to 11 cycles. Every sample gave at least 2.5 million paired-end reads containing CDR3. TCRdb re-called the 5' RACE reads through MiXCR, storing one row per CDR3 protein. The data contain fewer than 950,000 distinct CDR3 sequences, around 36% of them singletons. The TCR sequence derives from a man between 18 and 35 years old in good health. The sample taken for sequencing was blood.

The CDR3 spells CASSQRAGQQETQYF. CDR3 coding DNA: TGTGCCAGCAGCCAACGAGCGGGACAGCAAGAGACCCAGTACTTC. V usage is TRBV9 and J usage is TRBJ2-5, with D perhaps being TRBD1 or TRBD2 (7 bases each). Trimming took off 4 bases at V and 2 bases at J, with 15 bases between the two ends. Germline V gene data show CDR1 as SGDLS and CDR2 as YYNGEE. The CDR3 has 15 residues.